This T cell receptor beta chain was sequenced for a study of T-cell memory formation after mild COVID-19. Study results and limitations: CM and EM subsets held most contracting CD4+ clones; EMRA held CD8+ ones.

The CDR3 covers 15 residues. After removal of 3 bases from V and 5 bases from J, the junction contained 7 bases not matched to a gene. The V gene's germline CDR1 is SGHDT and CDR2 YYEEEE. Constant-segment-primed 5'RACE gave TCR alpha and TCR beta cDNA libraries with sample barcodes and UMIs. MiXCR, run by TCRdb on the 5' RACE reads, gives a single entry per CDR3 protein. In the table there are 470,000 or so distinct CDR3 sequences, 20% of which are singletons. About this clonotype: Antigen: not known.

V and J are TRBV5-6 and TRBJ2-2; TRBD2 agrees at 7 bases. Sequencing used PBMCs or a T cell subset sorted from them (not recorded which). The receptor comes from an adult woman who had mild COVID-19 (a few samples of this study predate the infection). Cell type and time point are not known. The CDR3 DNA is TGTGCCAGCAGCTACGGGATCGGGAGGACCGGGGAGCTGTTTTTT. As protein: CASSYGIGRTGELFF.